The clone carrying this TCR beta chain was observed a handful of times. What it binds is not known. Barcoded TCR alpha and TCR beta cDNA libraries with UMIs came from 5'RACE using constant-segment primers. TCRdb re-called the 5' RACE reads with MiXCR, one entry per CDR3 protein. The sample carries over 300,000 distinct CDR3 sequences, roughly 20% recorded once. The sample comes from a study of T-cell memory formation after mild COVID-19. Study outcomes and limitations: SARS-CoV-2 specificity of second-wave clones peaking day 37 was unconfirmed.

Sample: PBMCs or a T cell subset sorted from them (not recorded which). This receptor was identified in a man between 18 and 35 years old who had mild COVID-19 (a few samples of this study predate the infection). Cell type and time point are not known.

CDR3 nucleotide sequence: TGTGCCACGGGAGGGACTAGCGGGGGATTAAACATTCAGTACTTC. Translation: CATGGTSGGLNIQYF. V and J are TRBV2 and TRBJ2-4, with 14 bases lining up with TRBD2. Germline V lookup: CDR1 SNHLY, CDR2 FYNNEI. The trim removed 10 bases at V and 6 bases at J, leaving 8 bases unmatched. The CDR3 covers 15 residues.